These 18 T cell receptor beta chains came from one sample sequenced in a study of T cell repertoires in cytomegalovirus infection. What these receptors recognize is not known. TCRdb re-called the reads with MiXCR, one entry per CDR3 protein. The sample lists some 500,000 distinct CDR3 sequences; approximately 40% were seen once. The input for sequencing was cultured PBMCs, taken from culture after CMV antigen stimulation. The receptors stem from a human donor in good health (CMV status not recorded). Some clones in this sample may be carry-over from other donors' samples.

The V and J genes are TRBV2 and TRBJ2-1; D is possibly TRBD2 (6 bases). CDR1 is SNHLY, CDR2 FYNNEI, per germline. This CDR3 region has 14 residues. Trimming removed 6 bases at V and 7 bases at J, with 16 bases between. CDR3 residues: CASRENGGGNEQFF. The CDR3 DNA reads as TGTGCCAGCAGAGAAAACGGGGGTGGGAATGAGCAGTTCTTC.

This clonotype was observed at least ten times. The gene calls are TRBV7-2 and TRBJ2-5; D unresolved. V was pared by 5 bases and J by 2 bases, with 12 bases between. The CDR3 has 14 residues. Germline CDR1 is SGHTA and CDR2 is FQGNSA. The CDR3 nucleotides are TGTGCCAGCAGCCCCATGAGACTTCAAGAGACCCAGTACTTC. Its protein product is CASSPMRLQETQYF.

This clonotype was recorded only once. This chain uses TRBV7-6 with TRBJ1-1; a possible D gene is TRBD1 (5 bases). Per the germline V gene, CDR1 is SGHVS and CDR2 is FNYEAQ. CDR3 length: 13 residues. V dropped 1 base and J dropped 11 bases, with 14 bases sitting between them. The CDR3 sequence: CASSLDPGLGAFF. As DNA, the CDR3 is TGTGCCAGCAGCTTAGATCCGGGGCTGGGGGCTTTCTTT.

The rearrangement uses TRBV7-8 and TRBJ2-5; a possible D gene is TRBD2 (6 bases). Germline V gene lookup returns CDR1 SGHVS and CDR2 FQNEAQ. The V end was cut by 0 bases, the J end by 5 bases, with 16 bases between. The CDR3 consists of 16 residues. CDR3 loop: CASSLATGVRRETQYF. The CDR3 bases are TGTGCCAGCAGCTTAGCAACGGGGGTTAGGAGGGAGACCCAGTACTTC.

A few counts support this clonotype. The chain combines TRBV7-2 with TRBJ2-1; D unclear. The CDR3 has 15 residues. Trimming pared 6 bases from V and 4 bases from J, leaving 16 bases between. The V gene's germline CDR1 is SGHTA and CDR2 FQGNSA. The CDR3 region is CASSTTVTPYNEQFF. CDR3 DNA sequence: TGTGCCAGCAGTACGACTGTGACCCCTTACAATGAGCAGTTCTTC.

The rearrangement links TRBV7-2 to TRBJ2-1, with 7 bases lining up with TRBD2. V trimming: 5 bases; J trimming: 6 bases; junction bases outside the gene matches: 10. The CDR3 length is 15 residues. The germline V gene encodes CDR1 SGHTA and CDR2 FQGNSA. The CDR3 DNA follows: TGTGCCAGCAGCACGCAGCGGGGAGCTACCAATGAGCAGTTCTTC. Translated: CASSTQRGATNEQFF.

This clonotype was detected many times. The V call is TRBV10-3, the J call TRBJ1-5; 8 bases match TRBD1. The V and J ends lost 5 bases and 4 bases, in that order; junction bases with no gene match: 4. The CDR3 totals 14 residues. Germline V lookup: CDR1 ENHRY, CDR2 SYGVKD. CDR3 protein: CAISPDRGNQPQHF. For the CDR3, the DNA is TGTGCCATCAGTCCCGACAGGGGAAATCAGCCCCAGCATTTT.

This clonotype was found a few times. The rearrangement joins TRBV6-1 to TRBJ2-5; D gene ambiguous. Between the trimmed V and J ends, which lost 4 bases and 1 base, there was a span of 13 bases. Germline V gives CDR1 MNHNS, CDR2 SASEGT. The CDR3 is made up of 15 amino acids. CDR3 sequence reads: CASSALRTSQETQYF. CDR3 bases: TGTGCCAGCAGTGCCTTACGGACGTCCCAAGAGACCCAGTACTTC.

V usage is TRBV7-2 and J usage is TRBJ2-7, with D perhaps TRBD1 or TRBD2 (5 bases each). The CDR3 runs to 16 residues. Germline CDR1 is SGHTA and CDR2 is FQGNSA. Trimming stripped 4 bases from V and 5 bases from J, with 21 bases between. The CDR3 nucleotides are TGTGCCAGCAGCTCCGGCAGGGTCTCGAGGGTCGACGAGCAGTACTTC. As protein: CASSSGRVSRVDEQYF.

The chain combines TRBV19 with TRBJ2-1; TRBD2 might be the D (5 bases). The V gene's germline CDR1 is LNHDA and CDR2 SQIVND (reference sequence). V shed 3 bases and J shed 3 bases, with 9 bases lying between them. CDR3 length: 14 residues. CDR3 in DNA: TGTGCCAGTAGTATGACCGGGATCTACAATGAGCAGTTCTTC. Its protein product is CASSMTGIYNEQFF.

A few counts support this clonotype. This chain links TRBV6-1 with TRBJ2-1; 8 positions agree with TRBD2. The germline gives CDR1 MNHNS, CDR2 SASEGT. This CDR3 has 14 residues. V shed 5 bases, J shed 12 bases, and the junction held 12 bases outside the gene matches. CDR3 amino acids: CASSSGTSDGGQFF. The CDR3 DNA follows: TGTGCCAGCAGTTCCGGGACTAGTGACGGGGGGCAGTTCTTC.

This clonotype was detected once. The chain combines TRBV28 with TRBJ1-2, with 7 bases that match TRBD1. V gave up 4 bases and J gave up 8 bases; unmatched junction bases: 16. The germline V gene encodes CDR1 MDHEN and CDR2 SYDVKM. This CDR3 comprises 16 residues. The DNA of the CDR3 is TGTGCCAGCAGTTCCCACCCTCTGCAGGGGGGTAAGGGCTACACCTTC. Protein: CASSSHPLQGGKGYTF.

As concerns this clonotype: Mismatch with germline at one junction end may stem from a read error. The chain employs TRBV6-2 or TRBV6-3 and TRBJ2-4, with 7 bases identical to TRBD1. This CDR3 contains 14 residues. The germline V gene has CDR1 MNHEY and CDR2 SVGEGT. The CDR3 bases are TGTGCCAGCAGTTCGGGGACAGCCGAAAACATTCAGTACTTC. This codes for CASSSGTAENIQYF.

A few counts support this clonotype. The rearrangement uses TRBV7-2 and TRBJ2-7, with 9 bases matching TRBD1. V trimming: 5 bases; J trimming: 5 bases; junction bases outside the gene matches: 10. The CDR3 runs to 15 residues. Germline values: CDR1 SGHTA, CDR2 FQGNSA. CDR3 residues: CASSTGQGIFHEQYF. The DNA of the CDR3 is TGTGCCAGCAGCACCGGACAGGGGATTTTTCACGAGCAGTACTTC.

This clonotype has just a few counts. The chain employs TRBV7-9 and TRBJ1-1, with D possibly TRBD1 on 6 matching bases. V was pared by 1 base and J by 1 base, with 10 bases between. The CDR3 extends over 15 amino acids. The germline CDR1 and CDR2 sequences are SEHNR and FQNEAQ (reference sequence). The CDR3 DNA reads TGTGCCAGCAGCTTAGGACCGGACAGGAACACTGAAGCTTTCTTT. Its translation: CASSLGPDRNTEAFF. Drawing the rest from reference TRBV7-9 and TRBJ1-1, the complete variable domain is DTGVSQNPRHKITKRGQNVTFRCDPISEHNRLYWYRQTLGQGPEFLTYFQNEAQLEKSRLLSDRFSAERPKGSFSTLEIQRTEQGDSAMYLCASSLGPDRNTEAFFGQGTRLTVV.

This clonotype was detected only a few times. The chain links TRBV7-8 to TRBJ2-7; a possible D gene is TRBD1 (7 bases). Germline values: CDR1 SGHVS, CDR2 FQNEAQ. The ends were cut back, 5 bases at V and 3 bases at J, with 17 bases in the middle. The CDR3 totals 15 residues. CDR3 nucleotides: TGTGCCAGCAGCCTCGGAGGGACAGCCATCTACGAGCAGTACTTC. This sequence encodes CASSLGGTAIYEQYF.

As concerns this clonotype: An end of the junction differs from the germline gene, which may be a read error. The rearrangement uses TRBV25-1 and TRBJ1-5; D is unresolved. This CDR3 region has 16 residues. CDR1 and CDR2 from the germline V gene are MGHDK and SYGVNS. CDR3 in amino acids: CASSDGRGPSNQPQDF. CDR3 sequence (DNA): TGTGCCAGCAGTGACGGTAGAGGCCCTAGCAATCAGCCCCAGGATTTT.

There are a few counts of this clonotype. The chain uses TRBV7-8 and TRBJ2-5, with 7 positions matching TRBD2. Unmatched junction bases numbered 10, after V lost 5 bases and J lost 4 bases. Germline CDR1 reads SGHVS; CDR2 reads FQNEAQ. The length of the CDR3 is 15 residues. The CDR3 loop reads CASSPIRGRGETQYF. The CDR3 DNA is TGTGCCAGCAGCCCCATACGTGGGAGGGGAGAGACCCAGTACTTC.